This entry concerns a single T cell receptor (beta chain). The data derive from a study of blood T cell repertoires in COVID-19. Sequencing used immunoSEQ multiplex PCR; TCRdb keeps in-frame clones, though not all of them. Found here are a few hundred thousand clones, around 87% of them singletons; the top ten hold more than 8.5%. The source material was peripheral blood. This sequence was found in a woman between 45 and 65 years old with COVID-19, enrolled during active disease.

The CDR3 DNA sequence: TGTGCCAGCAGTTACGCCGGCAGGTCGGTCACTGAAGCTTTCTTT. It translates to CASSYAGRSVTEAFF. The V gene is TRBV6-5, the J gene TRBJ1-1; D is undetermined. Trimming removed 2 bases at V and 4 bases at J, with 14 bases between. The CDR3 is 15 residues long. The germline gives CDR1 MNHEY, CDR2 SVGAGI.